Reported below is one T cell receptor beta chain. Antigen: not known. TCRdb passed the reads through MiXCR, listing each CDR3 protein once. In the table there are more than 650,000 distinct CDR3 sequences, roughly a third of which are singletons. These data originate in a study of T cell repertoires in cytomegalovirus infection. Study in general: Signatures in public TCR beta sequences pointed to both CMV infection and matching HLA type.

Overall study findings and caveats: Dominating the ex vivo response were HLA-C-restricted CMV-specific TCR beta clonotypes. Pooled public TCR beta family frequency picked out CMV carriers with the relevant HLA.

The CDR3 contains 14 residues. Germline V gene sequence: CDR1 SEHNR, CDR2 FQNEAQ (reference sequence). V gave up 4 bases and J gave up 5 bases, with 15 bases separating them. Sequencing was performed on PBMCs. The chain combines TRBV7-9 with TRBJ2-7, with D maybe TRBD1 (5 bases). The sequence derives from a human donor in good health (CMV status not recorded). Some clones in this sample may be carry-over from other donors' samples. CDR3 sequence reads: CASSSVRVFDEQYF. The CDR3 DNA sequence: TGTGCCAGCAGCTCAGTCAGGGTTTTCGACGAGCAGTACTTC. Complete variable domain (other parts from reference TRBV7-9 and TRBJ2-7): DTGVSQNPRHKITKRGQNVTFRCDPISEHNRLYWYRQTLGQGPEFLTYFQNEAQLEKSRLLSDRFSAERPKGSFSTLEIQRTEQGDSAMYLCASSSVRVFDEQYFGPGTRLTVT.